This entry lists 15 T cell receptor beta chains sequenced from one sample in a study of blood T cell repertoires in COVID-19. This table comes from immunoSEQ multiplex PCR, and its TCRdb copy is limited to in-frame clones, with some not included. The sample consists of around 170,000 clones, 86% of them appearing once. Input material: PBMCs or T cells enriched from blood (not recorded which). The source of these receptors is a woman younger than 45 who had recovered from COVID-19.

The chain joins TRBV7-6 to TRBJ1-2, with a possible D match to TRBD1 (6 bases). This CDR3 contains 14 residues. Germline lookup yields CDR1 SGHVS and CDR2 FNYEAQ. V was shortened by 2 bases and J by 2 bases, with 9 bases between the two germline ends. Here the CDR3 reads CASSLTGTNYGYTF. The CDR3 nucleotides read TGTGCCAGCAGCTTAACAGGGACCAACTATGGCTACACCTTC.

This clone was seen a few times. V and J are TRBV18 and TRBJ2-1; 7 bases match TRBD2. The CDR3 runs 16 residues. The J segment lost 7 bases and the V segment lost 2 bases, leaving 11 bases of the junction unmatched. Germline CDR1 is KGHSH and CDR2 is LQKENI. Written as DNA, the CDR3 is TGTGCCAGCTCACCATCGATGGCGGGAGATATGAATGAGCAGTTCTTC. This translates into CASSPSMAGDMNEQFF.

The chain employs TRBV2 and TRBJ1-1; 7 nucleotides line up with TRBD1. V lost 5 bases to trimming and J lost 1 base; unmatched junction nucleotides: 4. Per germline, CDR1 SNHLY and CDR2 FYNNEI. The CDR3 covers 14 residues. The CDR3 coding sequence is TGTGCCAGCAGTAACAGGGGTAGGAACACTGAAGCTTTCTTT. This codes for CASSNRGRNTEAFF. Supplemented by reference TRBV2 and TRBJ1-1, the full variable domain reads EPEVTQTPSHQVTQMGQEVILRCVPISNHLYFYWYRQILGQKVEFLVSFYNNEISEKSEIFDDQFSVERPDGSNFTLKIRSTKLEDSAMYFCASSNRGRNTEAFFGQGTRLTVV.

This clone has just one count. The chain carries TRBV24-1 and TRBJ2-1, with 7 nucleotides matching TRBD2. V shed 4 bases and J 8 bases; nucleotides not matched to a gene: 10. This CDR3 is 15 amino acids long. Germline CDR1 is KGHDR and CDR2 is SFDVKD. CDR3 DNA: TGTGCCACCAGTGACCCCGGGGAGGGTGGGTATGAGCAGTTCTTC. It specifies CATSDPGEGGYEQFF.

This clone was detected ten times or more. The CDR3 is CAWSGSTGRDTIYF. The CDR3 DNA is TGTGCCTGGAGCGGAAGCACAGGGAGGGACACCATATATTTT. V usage is TRBV30 and J usage is TRBJ1-3; perhaps TRBD1 as D (6 bases). This CDR3 region has 14 residues. In germline, CDR1 is GTSNPN, CDR2 SVGIG (reference sequence). V lost 3 bases and J 8 bases, leaving 17 bases between the germline ends.

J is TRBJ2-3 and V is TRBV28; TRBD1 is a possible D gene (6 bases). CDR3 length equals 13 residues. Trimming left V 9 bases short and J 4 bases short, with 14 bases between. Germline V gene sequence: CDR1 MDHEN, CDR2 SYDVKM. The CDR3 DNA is TGTGCCAGTAGAAAACAGGGCGCAGATACGCAGTATTTT. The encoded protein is CASRKQGADTQYF. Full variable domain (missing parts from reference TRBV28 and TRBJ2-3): DVKVTQSSRYLVKRTGEKVFLECVQDMDHENMFWYRQDPGLGLRLIYFSYDVKMKEKGDIPEGYSVSREKKERFSLILESASTNQTSMYLCASRKQGADTQYFGPGTRLTVL.

CDR3 amino acids: CASSTTQGTGELFF. The CDR3 nucleotides are TGCGCCAGCAGCACAACACAGGGCACCGGGGAGCTGTTTTTT. The V call is TRBV5-1, the J call TRBJ2-2, with D perhaps TRBD1 (6 bases). Germline CDR1 SGHRS, CDR2 YFSETQ. This CDR3 region has 14 residues. Between the trimmed V and J ends, which lost 4 bases and 4 bases, there was a span of 11 bases. Combining the CDR3 with reference TRBV5-1 and TRBJ2-2 gives the whole variable domain KAGVTQTPRYLIKTRGQQVTLSCSPISGHRSVSWYQQTPGQGLQFLFEYFSETQRNKGNFPGRFSGRQFSNSRSEMNVSTLELGDSALYLCASSTTQGTGELFFGEGSRLTVL.

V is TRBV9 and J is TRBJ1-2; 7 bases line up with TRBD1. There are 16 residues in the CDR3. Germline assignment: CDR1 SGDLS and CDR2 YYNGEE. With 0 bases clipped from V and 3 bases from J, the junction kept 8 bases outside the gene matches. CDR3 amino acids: CASSVGDSPNYYGYTF. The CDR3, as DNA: TGTGCCAGCAGCGTAGGGGACAGTCCAAATTACTATGGCTACACCTTC.

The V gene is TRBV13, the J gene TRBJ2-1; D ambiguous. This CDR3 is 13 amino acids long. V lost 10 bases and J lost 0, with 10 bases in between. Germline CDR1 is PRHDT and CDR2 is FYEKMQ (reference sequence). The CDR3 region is CATKNSSYNEQFF. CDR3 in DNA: TGTGCCACCAAAAATAGCTCCTACAATGAGCAGTTCTTC.

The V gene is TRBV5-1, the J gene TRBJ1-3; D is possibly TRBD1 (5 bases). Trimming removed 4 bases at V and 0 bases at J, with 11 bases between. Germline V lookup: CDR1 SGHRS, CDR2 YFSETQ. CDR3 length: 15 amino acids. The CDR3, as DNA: TGCGCCAGCAGCCCGACAGTTAGCTCTGGAAACACCATATATTTT. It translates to CASSPTVSSGNTIYF. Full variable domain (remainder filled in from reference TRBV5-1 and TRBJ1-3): KAGVTQTPRYLIKTRGQQVTLSCSPISGHRSVSWYQQTPGQGLQFLFEYFSETQRNKGNFPGRFSGRQFSNSRSEMNVSTLELGDSALYLCASSPTVSSGNTIYFGEGSWLTVV.

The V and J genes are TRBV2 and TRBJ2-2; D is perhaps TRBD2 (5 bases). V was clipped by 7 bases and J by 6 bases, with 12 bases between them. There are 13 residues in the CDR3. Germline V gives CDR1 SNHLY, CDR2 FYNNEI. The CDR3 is CASIDGGPGELFF. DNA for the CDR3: TGTGCCAGCATCGATGGAGGTCCCGGGGAGCTGTTTTTT.

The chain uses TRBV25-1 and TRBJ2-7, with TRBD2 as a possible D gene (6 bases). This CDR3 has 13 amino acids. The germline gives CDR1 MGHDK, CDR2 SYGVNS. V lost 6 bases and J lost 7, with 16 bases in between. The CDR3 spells CASREGSSKEQYF. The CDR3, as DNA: TGTGCCAGCAGGGAGGGGTCTTCGAAGGAGCAGTACTTC.

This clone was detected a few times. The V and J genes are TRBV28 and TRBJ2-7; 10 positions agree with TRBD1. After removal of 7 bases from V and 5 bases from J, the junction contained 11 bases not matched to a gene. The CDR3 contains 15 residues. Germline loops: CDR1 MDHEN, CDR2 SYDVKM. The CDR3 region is CASKGGDRGLNEQYF. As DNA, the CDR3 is TGTGCCAGCAAAGGGGGAGACAGGGGGCTCAACGAGCAGTACTTC.

The CDR3 region has the DNA TGTGCCAGTACAGAGGAGGGAAACACCATATATTTT. Amino acid sequence: CASTEEGNTIYF. The chain is built from TRBV19 and TRBJ1-3; no clear D. The CDR3 is 12 residues long. Trimming shortened V by 7 bases and J by 4 bases, and 8 bases separated the two germline ends. CDR1 is LNHDA and CDR2 is SQIVND in the germline V gene (reference sequence).

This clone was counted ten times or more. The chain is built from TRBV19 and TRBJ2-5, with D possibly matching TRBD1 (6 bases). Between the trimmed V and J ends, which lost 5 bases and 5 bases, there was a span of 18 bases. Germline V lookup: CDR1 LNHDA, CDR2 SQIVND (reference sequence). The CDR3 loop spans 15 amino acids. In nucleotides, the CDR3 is TGTGCCAGTAGTCCCAGGGGAGATGAATTGGAGACCCAGTACTTC. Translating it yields CASSPRGDELETQYF.